This T cell receptor (beta chain) was recovered during a study of blood T cell repertoires in COVID-19. Study summary: Collection of acute and convalescent COVID-19 samples took place in the United States, Italy and Spain. PBMCs, B-cell-depleted T cells, or T cells provided the cDNA or gDNA that made up the material.

V was shortened by 2 bases and J by 2 bases, with 9 bases between the two germline ends. Germline V gene lookup returns CDR1 KGHSH and CDR2 LQKENI. The CDR3 is 15 amino acids. In the source study's methods: Estimation of nucleated cell counts relied on the amplification of reference gene primers. Produced via immunoSEQ multiplex PCR; TCRdb's table is partial and in-frame only. From that table come the V and J calls and clone size; the DNA was used to work out D and trimming. The table records around 97,000 clones, roughly 84% of them present only once. The sequence came from a human donor in a cohort sampled during active COVID-19. The sequenced sample was peripheral blood. This chain uses TRBV18 with TRBJ1-4, with D uncertain. CDR3 bases: TGTGCCAGCTCACCAGGGTTGGAGACTAATGAAAAACTGTTTTTT. Translating it yields CASSPGLETNEKLFF.